This is a list of T cell receptor beta chains from one sample in a study of shared clonotypes between healthy human individuals. Some clones are missing from TCRdb's copy, which holds only in-frame ones; the method was immunoSEQ multiplex PCR. The sample contains 2 million to 2.5 million clones, under 97% of which appear only once. The specimen was naive CD4+ T cells sorted from blood. The receptors were gathered from a man aged 18 to 29 in good health. Both conserved end residues are part of each CDR3. The order of the fields is CDR3 protein, CDR3 DNA, V gene, D gene, J gene, clone size. A D gene is named only where the DNA matches it firmly. The size of a clone is reported for some rows only, either as once, few or many, or as a class for expanded clones.

CASSQGAGKGTDTQYF	TGCGCCAGCAGCCAAGGAGCGGGTAAGGGGACAGATACGCAGTATTTT	TRBV4-1	.	TRBJ2-3	.
CASRERTGFGETQYF	TGTGCCAGCAGGGAGCGGACAGGGTTTGGAGAGACCCAGTACTTC	TRBV6-1	TRBD1	TRBJ2-5	.
CAISDSPTGELFF	TGTGCCATCAGTGACTCCCCCACCGGGGAGCTGTTTTTT	TRBV10-3	.	TRBJ2-2	.
CASSLTDRANYGYTF	TGCGCCAGCAGCTTGACCGACAGAGCTAACTATGGCTACACCTTC	TRBV4-1	.	TRBJ1-2	.
CASSQGTSGRSSYEQYF	TGCGCCAGCAGCCAAGGGACTAGCGGAAGGAGCTCCTACGAGCAGTACTTC	TRBV5-1	TRBD2	TRBJ2-7	.
CASSFQDGQETQYF	TGCGCCAGCAGCTTCCAGGACGGCCAAGAGACCCAGTACTTC	TRBV5-1	.	TRBJ2-5	once
CASSGRETQYF	TGTGCCAGCAGCGGGAGGGAGACCCAGTACTTC	TRBV11-2	.	TRBJ2-5	.
CASSPLGSSSYEQYF	TGTGCCAGCTCACCACTGGGATCCAGCTCCTACGAGCAGTACTTC	TRBV18	.	TRBJ2-7	.
CASSSGGEPYEQYF	TGTGCCAGCAGTTCCGGAGGGGAACCCTACGAGCAGTACTTC	TRBV28	.	TRBJ2-7	.
CASSRVDGFTEAFF	TGCGCCAGCAGCCGAGTGGACGGCTTCACTGAAGCTTTCTTT	TRBV4-1	.	TRBJ1-1	.
CASSGSGGGDTQYF	TGCGCCAGCAGTGGGTCGGGAGGAGGAGATACGCAGTATTTT	TRBV10-1	TRBD2	TRBJ2-3	.
CASSLPQSKGIF	TGTGCCAGTAGTCTTCCACAGAGTAAGGGTATCTTT	TRBV19	.	TRBJ1-1	.
CASRTSGSYNEQFF	TGCGCCAGCAGGACTAGCGGGTCCTACAATGAGCAGTTCTTC	TRBV5-1	TRBD2	TRBJ2-1	.
CASSYGQPNSPLHF	TGTGCCAGCAGTTATGGACAACCTAATTCACCCCTCCACTTT	TRBV6-5	.	TRBJ1-6	.
CASSYRGANYGYTF	TGTGCCAGCAGCTACAGGGGCGCTAACTATGGCTACACCTTC	TRBV6-6	TRBD1	TRBJ1-2	.
CASSAQKRDGTSGSANTGELFF	TGTGCCAGCAGCGCTCAAAAGAGAGACGGGACTAGCGGGAGCGCGAACACCGGGGAGCTGTTTTTT	TRBV9	TRBD2	TRBJ2-2	.
CASSEQGFEAFF	TGCGCCAGCAGCGAACAGGGTTTTGAAGCTTTCTTT	TRBV5-1	.	TRBJ1-1	.
CASSKGTGGTQETQYF	TGTGCCAGCAGCAAAGGGACAGGGGGGACCCAAGAGACCCAGTACTTC	TRBV11-2	TRBD1	TRBJ2-5	.
CASSFLRDREDEQYF	TGTGCCAGCAGCTTCCTCCGGGACAGGGAGGACGAGCAGTACTTC	TRBV7-9	TRBD1	TRBJ2-7	.